The sequence of this TCR beta chain was determined in a study of Graves' ophthalmopathy and Graves' hyperthyroidism. For the study at large: Hyperthyroidism was classified as stable if no ophthalmopathy occurred within 18 months of follow-up.

The study amplified TCR beta CDR3 regions using RNA transcripts. An opening RT-PCR round employed HTBI primers and preceded a second-round multiplex PCR. TCRdb fed the multiplex PCR reads into MiXCR, producing one record per CDR3 protein. The table includes approximately 1.2 million distinct CDR3 sequences, about two fifths detected once. The sequence was collected from an adult man with Graves' hyperthyroidism. The sample consisted of peripheral blood or thyroid tissue (not recorded which).

In DNA, the CDR3 is TGTGCCAGCAGCCTTCCCGGGACAGGGAGTGAGCAGTACTTC. As protein: CASSLPGTGSEQYF. V usage is TRBV4-2 and J usage is TRBJ2-5; 9 bases align to TRBD1. Per germline, CDR1 LGHNA and CDR2 YNFKEQ. V shed 4 bases, J shed 11 bases, and the junction held 11 bases outside the gene matches. The CDR3 is 14 amino acids.